The 21 T cell receptor beta chains below come from one sample, sequenced in a study of blood T cell repertoires in COVID-19. TCRdb's copy holds only in-frame clones and misses some; the assay was immunoSEQ multiplex PCR. Here the sample spans 170,000 or so clones, around 83% being singletons. Sequenced input: peripheral blood. The receptors originated from a human donor in a cohort sampled during active COVID-19.

Only a few counts were recorded for this clone. The V call is TRBV2, the J call TRBJ1-5, with D possibly TRBD1 on 5 matching bases. The CDR3 has 14 residues. Looked up from germline, CDR1 is SNHLY and CDR2 is FYNNEI. V shed 4 bases and J shed 4 bases, with 11 bases lying between them. Here the CDR3 reads CASSGSRQNQPQHF. For the CDR3, the DNA is TGTGCCAGCAGTGGATCAAGACAGAATCAGCCCCAGCATTTT.

The CDR3 region is CASSLATGDYGYTF. In DNA form, the CDR3 reads TGTGCCAGCAGCTTAGCGACGGGGGACTATGGCTACACCTTC. The chain recombines TRBV7-2 with TRBJ1-2, with D possibly being TRBD1 (5 bases). The CDR3 loop spans 14 amino acids. Germline CDR1 SGHTA, CDR2 FQGNSA. V was pared by 0 bases and J by 3 bases, with 8 bases between.

V usage is TRBV7-3 and J usage is TRBJ2-1; D is perhaps TRBD1 (5 bases). Trimming stripped 1 base from V and 0 bases from J, with 10 bases between. The CDR3 is 16 residues long. Germline values: CDR1 SGHTA, CDR2 FQGTGA. Here the CDR3 reads CASSLRQLSSYNEQFF. The CDR3 region has the DNA TGTGCCAGCAGCTTAAGACAGTTGAGCTCCTACAATGAGCAGTTCTTC.

The V and J genes are TRBV7-2 and TRBJ1-2; 10 nucleotides line up with TRBD1. The CDR3 is 16 residues long. The germline V gene has CDR1 SGHTA and CDR2 FQGNSA. Germline trimming cut 1 base from V and 7 bases from J; bases unmatched to any gene: 9. CDR3 coding DNA: TGTGCCAGCAGCTTAGTGCTGAGACAGGGGGCAAGTGGCTACACCTTC. The encoded protein is CASSLVLRQGASGYTF.

J is TRBJ1-2 and V is TRBV6-4; a possible D gene is TRBD1 (5 bases). CDR3 size: 14 residues. Germline V gives CDR1 MRHNA, CDR2 SNTAGT. The V and J ends lost 8 bases and 4 bases respectively, with 17 bases between them. The CDR3 DNA follows: TGTGCCAGCCTATATAATGGAGACAGCTATGGCTACACCTTC. It encodes CASLYNGDSYGYTF.

This sequence joins TRBV12-3 or TRBV12-4 and TRBJ1-4; no reliable D call. Between the trimmed V and J ends, which lost 11 bases and 4 bases, there was a span of 5 bases. The CDR3 consists of 10 residues. CDR3 nucleotide sequence: TGTGCCCCCAATAATGAAAAACTGTTTTTT. Its protein is CAPNNEKLFF.

In this sample, this clone turned up a few times. This sequence joins TRBV28 and TRBJ1-3; D gene unclear. From germline, CDR1 is MDHEN and CDR2 SYDVKM. The CDR3 consists of 10 residues. The V end was cut by 8 bases, the J end by 4 bases, with 3 bases between. The CDR3: CASEGNTIYF. CDR3 in DNA: TGTGCCAGCGAGGGAAACACCATATATTTT. The full variable domain, with the rest looked up from reference TRBV28 and TRBJ1-3, is DVKVTQSSRYLVKRTGEKVFLECVQDMDHENMFWYRQDPGLGLRLIYFSYDVKMKEKGDIPEGYSVSREKKERFSLILESASTNQTSMYLCASEGNTIYFGEGSWLTVV.

V usage is TRBV28 and J usage is TRBJ1-2; TRBD1 agrees at 10 bases. Trimming cost V 4 bases and J 4 bases; bases outside gene matches: 6. Germline V gene sequence: CDR1 MDHEN, CDR2 SYDVKM. CDR3 size: 15 residues. CDR3 loop: CASSSPGQGFYGYTF. The CDR3 coding sequence is TGTGCCAGCAGTTCACCGGGACAGGGGTTCTATGGCTACACCTTC.

The CDR3 reads CATSRFSGRASNEQFF. In DNA form, the CDR3 reads TGTGCCACCAGCAGATTTAGCGGGAGGGCGAGCAATGAGCAGTTCTTC. The chain uses TRBV15 and TRBJ2-1, with TRBD2 identical over 11 bases. The V and J ends lost 2 bases and 6 bases, in that order; junction bases with no gene match: 6. From germline, CDR1 is LNHNV and CDR2 YYDKDF (reference sequence). The CDR3 length is 16 residues.

The chain employs TRBV13 and TRBJ1-1; tentatively, D is TRBD1 (5 bases). Trimming shortened V by 4 bases and J by 1 base, and 10 bases separated the two germline ends. In germline, CDR1 is PRHDT, CDR2 FYEKMQ (reference sequence). The CDR3 is 14 residues long. The CDR3 loop is CASSYRPTNTEAFF. The CDR3 DNA sequence: TGTGCCAGCAGCTACAGGCCGACGAACACTGAAGCTTTCTTT.

The V and J genes are TRBV7-2 and TRBJ1-1, with D maybe TRBD1 (5 bases). The germline gives CDR1 SGHTA, CDR2 FQGNSA. CDR3 length equals 15 residues. V lost 0 bases and J 1 base, leaving 9 bases between the germline ends. The CDR3: CASSLAGGRNTEAFF. The CDR3 DNA is TGTGCCAGCAGCTTAGCGGGGGGTAGGAACACTGAAGCTTTCTTT.

This clone came up once. The gene calls are TRBV29-1 and TRBJ1-1; D is perhaps TRBD1 (6 bases). Germline V gene sequence: CDR1 SQVTM, CDR2 ANQGSEA. The CDR3 covers 12 residues. Trimming stripped 6 bases from V and 0 bases from J, with 8 bases between. CDR3 nucleotides: TGCAGCGTCGGGACACTGAACACTGAAGCTTTCTTT. It specifies CSVGTLNTEAFF.

CDR3: CASSPDSAATNEKLFF. In DNA form, the CDR3 reads TGTGCCAGCAGCCCGGACAGTGCTGCAACTAATGAAAAACTGTTTTTT. The V gene is TRBV5-4, the J gene TRBJ1-4; D is perhaps TRBD1 (6 bases). The CDR3 runs to 16 residues. V dropped 4 bases and J dropped 0 bases, with 13 bases sitting between them. Germline V CDR1 and CDR2: SGHNT, YYREEE (reference sequence).

V gene TRBV28 combines with J gene TRBJ2-7; no clear D gene. The V gene's germline CDR1 is MDHEN and CDR2 SYDVKM. The V end lost 7 bases, the J end lost 10 bases, and 17 bases lay between the germline ends. The CDR3 is made up of 12 amino acids. The CDR3 sequence: CASIGSRPVQYF. CDR3 coding DNA: TGTGCCAGCATCGGGTCGAGGCCTGTACAGTACTTC.

This sequence joins TRBV6-1 and TRBJ1-5; unclear D gene. Germline assignment: CDR1 MNHNS and CDR2 SASEGT. V was clipped by 3 bases and J by 2 bases, with 11 bases between them. The length of the CDR3 is 15 residues. The CDR3 bases are TGTGCCAGCAGTGATCACTATGAGGGCAATCAGCCCCAGCATTTT. Amino acid sequence: CASSDHYEGNQPQHF.

V usage is TRBV27 and J usage is TRBJ2-7; 8 bases fit TRBD1. This CDR3 is 14 amino acids long. The germline gives CDR1 MNHEY, CDR2 SMNVEV (reference sequence). V was pared by 6 bases and J by 2 bases, with 6 bases of the junction left unmatched. This CDR3 is CASSGGTGPYEQYF. The CDR3, as DNA: TGTGCCAGCAGCGGTGGGACAGGACCCTACGAGCAGTACTTC.

This chain links TRBV4-1 with TRBJ2-5, with 8 bases fitting TRBD2. The CDR3 has 15 residues. Germline CDR1 MGHRA, CDR2 YSYEKL. Germline trimming cut 1 base from V and 2 bases from J; bases unmatched to any gene: 3. The CDR3 nucleotides are TGCGCCAGCAGCCAAGCGGGGGGGCCGCAAGAGACCCAGTACTTC. This encodes CASSQAGGPQETQYF.

The gene calls are TRBV7-9 and TRBJ2-7; 13 bases line up with TRBD2. CDR3 length equals 15 residues. The trim removed 1 base at V and 3 bases at J, leaving 0 bases unmatched. Germline V gene sequence: CDR1 SEHNR, CDR2 FQNEAQ (reference sequence). CDR3 sequence (DNA): TGTGCCAGCAGCTTAGGACTAGCGGGGGGCTACGAGCAGTACTTC. Encoded protein: CASSLGLAGGYEQYF. Combining the CDR3 with reference TRBV7-9 and TRBJ2-7 gives the whole variable domain DTGVSQNPRHKITKRGQNVTFRCDPISEHNRLYWYRQTLGQGPEFLTYFQNEAQLEKSRLLSDRFSAERPKGSFSTLEIQRTEQGDSAMYLCASSLGLAGGYEQYFGPGTRLTVT.

This rearrangement joins TRBV29-1 to TRBJ2-3; D remains unclear. From germline, CDR1 is SQVTM and CDR2 ANQGSEA. The V and J ends lost 4 bases and 0 bases respectively, with 14 bases between them. The CDR3 contains 15 residues. The CDR3 DNA reads TGCAGCGTTGTTGGCAGTACCTCTAGCACAGATACGCAGTATTTT. This gives the protein CSVVGSTSSTDTQYF.

The chain joins TRBV19 to TRBJ2-7; 9 bases are a match to TRBD1. The CDR3 is 14 amino acids. Germline trimming cut 5 bases from V and 2 bases from J; bases unmatched to any gene: 4. Germline values: CDR1 LNHDA, CDR2 SQIVND (reference sequence). For the CDR3, the DNA is TGTGCCAGTAGTGCCGGACAGGGGACCTACGAGCAGTACTTC. As protein: CASSAGQGTYEQYF.

This clone has a single count. This chain joins TRBV6-2 or TRBV6-3 and TRBJ2-3; 15 bases agree with TRBD2. This CDR3 region has 15 residues. The V and J ends lost 5 bases and 9 bases, in that order; junction bases with no gene match: 6. Germline CDR1 reads MNHEY; CDR2 reads SVGEGT. The CDR3 loop is CASSTRTSGGATQYF. CDR3 sequence (DNA): TGTGCCAGCAGTACCCGGACTAGCGGGGGGGCGACGCAGTATTTT.